This T cell receptor (beta chain) appears in the sequencing data of a study of control samples from healthy donors and cancer patients. Method: immunoSEQ multiplex PCR; TCRdb's copy keeps in-frame clones and lacks some. The repertoire consists of more than 15,000 clones, with 88% occurring once and the leading ten covering 8% to 10%. The CDR3 runs 14 residues. In germline, CDR1 is KGHSH, CDR2 LQKENI. Trimming pared 5 bases from V and 4 bases from J, leaving 14 bases between. V gene TRBV18 combines with J gene TRBJ1-2, with D perhaps TRBD1 (6 bases). The source material was PBMCs. This clonotype was sampled from a woman aged 60 to 75 with head and neck cancer. The CDR3 loop reads CASSALGGSYGYTF. The CDR3 DNA follows: TGTGCCAGCTCAGCCCTGGGGGGCAGCTATGGCTACACCTTC. The full variable domain, in which reference TRBV18 and TRBJ1-2 provide the parts outside the CDR3, is NAGVMQNPRHLVRRRGQEARLRCSPMKGHSHVYWYRQLPEEGLKFMVYLQKENIIDESGMPKERFSAEFPKEGPSILRIQQVVRGDSAAYFCASSALGGSYGYTFGSGTRLTVV.